Listed here is a single T cell receptor (beta chain). This record comes from a study of T cell clones after liver transplantation. Assay used: immunoSEQ multiplex PCR; TCRdb lists only in-frame clones, some missing. The data hold approximately 51,000 clones, with 86% observed a single time. The CDR3 length is 12 residues. Per germline, CDR1 SQVTM and CDR2 ANQGSEA. V shed 2 bases and J shed 0 bases, with 5 bases lying between them. This sample comprised CD8+ T cells from blood, obtained 12 months after liver transplant. This TCR was sampled from a human patient who received a liver transplant. Some T cells may possibly be graft donor cells. The genes are TRBV29-1 and TRBJ2-7; D ambiguous. CDR3 DNA sequence: TGCAGCGTTGAACTTCCCTCCTACGAGCAGTACTTC. Protein sequence: CSVELPSYEQYF.